This T cell receptor beta chain was captured in a study of T cells in Graves' hyperthyroidism and ophthalmopathy. Study conclusions and caveats: The model predicted ophthalmopathy a median about 6.6 months before onset. Clonotypes that were expanded in thyroid above 0.001 mostly appeared in blood too.

Researchers amplified the TCR beta CDR3 regions from RNA transcripts. Researchers ran a first-round RT-PCR on the TCR CDR3 using the HTBI primer set. TCRdb fed the multiplex PCR reads into MiXCR, producing one record per CDR3 protein. The repertoire holds 480,000 or so distinct CDR3 sequences, roughly 45% seen once, with about 45% in the top ten. Clinical symptoms, serum thyroxine, TRAb, thyroid ultrasound and orbital computed tomography informed diagnoses. Comments on this clonotype: The target antigen is unknown. Sequence at one end of the junction differs from germline and may be a read error.

The source is an adult woman with Graves' disease, either hyperthyroidism or ophthalmopathy (not recorded which). Sequenced input: peripheral blood or thyroid tissue (not recorded which).

CDR3 DNA: TGTGCCAGCAGTTTATCAGGTTTAATCTCACCCCTCCACTTT. Translated, it gives CASSLSGLISPLHF. The chain is built from TRBV10-3 and TRBJ1-6; D call uncertain. The CDR3 totals 14 residues. The germline V gene has CDR1 ENHRY and CDR2 SYGVKD.